Each of the 24 T cell receptor beta chains below was sequenced from the same sample in a study of blood T cell repertoires in COVID-19. This table comes from immunoSEQ multiplex PCR, and its TCRdb copy is limited to in-frame clones, with some not included. This table holds 160,000 or so clones, around nine tenths found once. The sequencing sample was made of PBMCs or T cells enriched from blood (not recorded which). The receptor source for this set is a woman aged 45-59 years who had recovered from COVID-19.

The chain is built from TRBV11-3 and TRBJ1-2, with TRBD1 matching over 8 bases. This CDR3 spans 13 amino acids. Germline CDR1 reads SGHNT; CDR2 reads YENEEA. V lost 7 bases and J lost 8; bases outside the gene matches: 9. The CDR3, as DNA: TGTGCCAGCACCAAACAGGGGGAGGAAGGCTACACCTTC. It yields the protein CASTKQGEEGYTF.

The chain joins TRBV2 to TRBJ2-1; 10 nucleotides match TRBD2. The V segment lost 3 bases and the J segment 5 bases; nucleotides outside the gene matches: 4. Germline CDR1 reads SNHLY; CDR2 reads FYNNEI. This CDR3 has 15 amino acids. CDR3 sequence reads: CASSDSLAGDNEQFF. The CDR3 DNA reads TGTGCCAGCAGTGATAGTCTAGCGGGGGACAATGAGCAGTTCTTC.

The V gene is TRBV6-2 or TRBV6-3, the J gene TRBJ2-5; D possibly corresponds to TRBD1 (5 bases). CDR3 size: 14 residues. The germline V and J ends were trimmed by 5 bases and 4 bases, with 14 bases remaining between them. Germline V gene data show CDR1 as MNHEY and CDR2 as SVGEGT. Here the CDR3 DNA reads TGTGCCAGCAGTAATAGACTGGGGCGAGAGACCCAGTACTTC. Amino acids: CASSNRLGRETQYF.

This chain links TRBV18 with TRBJ2-1, with D possibly matching TRBD2 (6 bases). The germline CDR1 and CDR2 sequences are KGHSH and LQKENI. The V gene lost 3 bases and the J gene lost 6 bases, with 18 bases spanning the gap. CDR3 length: 16 amino acids. The CDR3: CASSPLTPKAGNEQFF. The CDR3 region has the DNA TGTGCCAGCTCACCGCTGACACCTAAAGCGGGCAATGAGCAGTTCTTC.

This chain connects TRBV5-1 to TRBJ1-5, with D hard to call. Germline V gene data show CDR1 as SGHRS and CDR2 as YFSETQ. CDR3 length: 13 residues. Trimming stripped 1 base from V and 0 bases from J, with 2 bases between. The DNA of the CDR3 is TGCGCCAGCAGCTTGTATAGCAATCAGCCCCAGCATTTT. Its protein product is CASSLYSNQPQHF.

Comments on this clone: Within the sample, other DNA sequences also encode this same CDR3. The rearrangement uses TRBV5-1 and TRBJ2-7; D may be TRBD2 (6 bases). The V end was cut by 4 bases, the J end by 4 bases, with 9 bases between. The CDR3 covers 12 residues. Germline lookup yields CDR1 SGHRS and CDR2 YFSETQ. In nucleotides, the CDR3 is TGCGCCAGCAGCCCCCGGGGGTACGAGCAGTACTTC. It specifies CASSPRGYEQYF.

The V and J genes are TRBV9 and TRBJ2-1; a possible D gene is TRBD1 (5 bases). Trimming cost V 3 bases and J 7 bases, with 8 bases left between them. Germline values: CDR1 SGDLS, CDR2 YYNGEE. This CDR3 has 12 residues. CDR3 in amino acids: CASSGQGNEQFF. The CDR3 DNA is TGTGCCAGCAGCGGCCAGGGTAATGAGCAGTTCTTC.

The chain couples TRBV7-8 to TRBJ2-7; 12 nucleotides match TRBD1. CDR3 length: 18 amino acids. Unmatched junction bases numbered 15, after V lost 5 bases and J lost 4 bases. Germline-derived CDR1 and CDR2 are SGHVS and FQNEAQ. Here the CDR3 DNA reads TGTGCCAGCAGCCCCCGGGACAGGGGGCCCCGGGGTCGTTACGAGCAGTACTTC. Amino acids: CASSPRDRGPRGRYEQYF.

This chain uses TRBV5-1 with TRBJ2-3; a weak D match, TRBD2 (7 bases). Trimming cost V 3 bases and J 1 base, with 12 bases left between them. The CDR3 is made up of 15 amino acids. The V gene's germline CDR1 is SGHRS and CDR2 YFSETQ. For the CDR3, the DNA is TGCGCCAGCAGCTCCGACGGGGGGCGCACAGATACGCAGTATTTT. Amino acids: CASSSDGGRTDTQYF.

This chain links TRBV19 with TRBJ2-2, with TRBD1 identical over 7 bases. This CDR3 contains 19 residues. CDR1 and CDR2 (germline): LNHDA, SQIVND (reference sequence). J gave up 0 bases and V 4 bases, and 14 bases lay outside the gene matches. The CDR3 sequence: CASSSTGVGAFPNTGELFF. The CDR3 coding sequence is TGTGCCAGTAGTAGCACAGGGGTAGGGGCGTTCCCGAACACCGGGGAGCTGTTTTTT.

The chain is built from TRBV6-5 and TRBJ2-7, with 10 bases identical to TRBD2. The germline gives CDR1 MNHEY, CDR2 SVGAGI. The CDR3 is made up of 14 amino acids. The V gene end was trimmed by 2 bases and the J gene end by 3 bases; junction bases not matched to a gene: 1. The CDR3: CASSYASGSYEQYF. For the CDR3, the DNA is TGTGCCAGCAGTTACGCTAGCGGGAGCTACGAGCAGTACTTC.

The chain joins TRBV5-1 to TRBJ1-5; perhaps TRBD1 as D (5 bases). The V end was cut by 4 bases, the J end by 7 bases, with 15 bases between. The CDR3 spans 14 residues. Looked up from germline, CDR1 is SGHRS and CDR2 is YFSETQ. The CDR3 protein is CASSLGQKGQPQHF. CDR3 nucleotides: TGCGCCAGCAGCCTCGGACAAAAGGGACAGCCCCAGCATTTT.

This clone was seen a handful of times. The sample has other DNA sequences that encode this CDR3 too. J is TRBJ1-5 and V is TRBV2, with D perhaps matching TRBD1 (5 bases). With 9 bases removed from V and 6 bases from J, the gap between germline ends came to 18 bases. This CDR3 has 14 amino acids. Germline-derived CDR1 and CDR2 are SNHLY and FYNNEI. CDR3 DNA: TGTGCCAGTGGGGGTGGGGGGATCTCTCAGCCCCAGCATTTT. Amino acid sequence: CASGGGGISQPQHF.

CDR3 sequence (DNA): TGTGCCAGTACAGGGTCACGCACCGGGGAGCTGTTTTTT. Protein product: CASTGSRTGELFF. This chain links TRBV19 with TRBJ2-2, with D perhaps TRBD1 (5 bases). The CDR3 extends over 13 amino acids. Germline V gene sequence: CDR1 LNHDA, CDR2 SQIVND (reference sequence). Trimming took 7 bases from V and 4 from J, leaving 10 bases between them.

V is TRBV19 and J is TRBJ1-1, with no clear D. V was shortened by 5 bases and J by 1 base, with 8 bases between the two germline ends. The CDR3 is 13 amino acids. Germline lookup yields CDR1 LNHDA and CDR2 SQIVND (reference sequence). The CDR3 DNA is TGTGCCAGTAGTCCATTAGCGAACACTGAAGCTTTCTTT. As protein: CASSPLANTEAFF.

This chain uses TRBV7-7 with TRBJ2-1, with TRBD2 identical over 11 bases. The trim removed 6 bases at V and 7 bases at J, leaving 5 bases unmatched. This CDR3 has 14 amino acids. The germline gives CDR1 SSHAT, CDR2 FNYEAQ (reference sequence). The DNA of the CDR3 is TGTGCCAGCAGTATTAGCGGGGGGGTTAATGAGCAGTTCTTC. This translates into CASSISGGVNEQFF.

In this sample, this clone turned up a few times. CDR3 DNA sequence: TGTGCCAGTAGTATCAGGGGGACCAATCAGCCCCAGCATTTT. Translated, it gives CASSIRGTNQPQHF. The V and J genes are TRBV19 and TRBJ1-5; 7 bases map to TRBD1. The germline V gene has CDR1 LNHDA and CDR2 SQIVND (reference sequence). V dropped 3 bases and J dropped 3; count of bases not matched to a gene: 2. The CDR3 runs to 14 residues.

The gene calls are TRBV5-4 and TRBJ2-5; 10 bases fit TRBD2. CDR1 and CDR2 (germline): SGHNT, YYREEE (reference sequence). The J segment lost 5 bases and the V segment lost 4 bases, leaving 8 bases of the junction unmatched. The CDR3 contains 15 residues. The CDR3 nucleotides are TGTGCCAGCAGCGCGAGCGGGGGGGCTGGGGAGACCCAGTACTTC. This translates into CASSASGGAGETQYF.

This clone was detected only a few times. The CDR3 protein is CASSGQAGIVRGYTF. The CDR3 coding sequence is TGTGCCAGCAGTGGCCAAGCAGGAATTGTCCGTGGCTACACCTTC. The V and J genes are TRBV2 and TRBJ1-2; no definite D call. CDR1 and CDR2 from the germline V gene are SNHLY and FYNNEI. V was pared by 4 bases and J by 7 bases, with 19 bases between. The CDR3 sequence is 15 residues long.

The V and J genes are TRBV4-1 and TRBJ2-1; TRBD2 agrees at 12 bases. CDR1 is MGHRA, CDR2 YSYEKL, per germline. V trimming: 4 bases; J trimming: 0 bases; junction bases outside the gene matches: 4. The CDR3 consists of 17 residues. CDR3 residues: CASSPLAGGLSYNEQFF. The CDR3 coding sequence is TGCGCCAGCAGCCCACTAGCGGGGGGCCTCTCCTACAATGAGCAGTTCTTC.

The chain combines TRBV25-1 with TRBJ2-3; 7 positions agree with TRBD1. The CDR3 is made up of 14 amino acids. Trimming removed 7 bases from V and 4 bases from J; junction bases left unmatched: 8. The germline V gene encodes CDR1 MGHDK and CDR2 SYGVNS. In DNA form, the CDR3 reads TGTGCCAGCACCTGGACAGGACGGGCAGATACGCAGTATTTT. Its translation is CASTWTGRADTQYF.

V and J are TRBV7-9 and TRBJ2-5; unclear D gene. The ends were cut back, 0 bases at V and 4 bases at J, with 12 bases in the middle. The CDR3 length is 15 residues. Per germline, CDR1 SEHNR and CDR2 FQNEAQ (reference sequence). The CDR3 sequence: CASSLAVKERETQYF. CDR3 nucleotide sequence: TGTGCCAGCAGCTTAGCGGTTAAGGAGCGAGAGACCCAGTACTTC.

With respect to this clone: Within the sample, other DNA sequences also encode this same CDR3. V usage is TRBV5-1 and J usage is TRBJ1-2; TRBD1 agrees at 11 bases. After removal of 4 bases from V and 3 bases from J, the junction contained 8 bases not matched to a gene. CDR3 size: 16 residues. Germline CDR1 and CDR2: SGHRS and YFSETQ. The CDR3 DNA sequence: TGCGCCAGCAGCCTCTCCCCGGGACAGGGGGACTATGGCTACACCTTC. It specifies CASSLSPGQGDYGYTF.

This clone was detected ten times or more. The rearrangement joins TRBV7-6 to TRBJ2-1, with 7 bases identical to TRBD1. Germline-derived CDR1 and CDR2 are SGHVS and FNYEAQ. The junction had 5 bases not matched to a gene; V was cut back by 5 bases and J by 4 bases. The CDR3 totals 14 residues. Here the CDR3 reads CASSRPGQYNEQFF. The CDR3 DNA follows: TGTGCCAGCAGCCGGCCGGGACAGTACAATGAGCAGTTCTTC.